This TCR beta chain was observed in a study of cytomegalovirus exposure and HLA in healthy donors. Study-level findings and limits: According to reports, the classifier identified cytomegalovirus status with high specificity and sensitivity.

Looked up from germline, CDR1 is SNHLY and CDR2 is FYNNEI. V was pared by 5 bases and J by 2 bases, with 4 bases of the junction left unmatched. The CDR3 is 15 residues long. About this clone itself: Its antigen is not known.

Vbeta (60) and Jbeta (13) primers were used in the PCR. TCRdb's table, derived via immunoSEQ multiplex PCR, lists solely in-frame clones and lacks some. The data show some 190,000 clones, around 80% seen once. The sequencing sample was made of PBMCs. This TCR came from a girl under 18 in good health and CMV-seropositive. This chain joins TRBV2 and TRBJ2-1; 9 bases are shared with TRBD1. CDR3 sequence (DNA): TGTGCCAGCAGTCTTGACAGGGGGGCCTACAATGAGCAGTTCTTC. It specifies CASSLDRGAYNEQFF.